Listed here is a single T cell receptor beta chain. The antigen is undetermined. This sample was included in a study of graft-versus-host responses after intestinal transplantation. About the study: Those transplanted obtained multivisceral, liver-intestinal, or isolated intestinal grafts. Each patient got anti-thymocyte globulin induction, then tacrolimus and steroids for roughly 3 years.

Clones were sequenced by immunoSEQ multiplex PCR, and TCRdb holds only the in-frame ones, with some missing. In the table there are 80,000 to 100,000 clones, roughly nine tenths of which are singletons. Overall study results and limits: The highest levels of circulating GvH clones went along with early declines in HvG clones after transplant.

This receptor was identified in a human donor who received an intestinal transplant. The starting material was unstimulated CD4+ T cells sorted from spleen or lymph node cells, obtained before intestinal transplant.

CDR3 sequence: CSTSDRSSPGNTIYF. The DNA of the CDR3 is TGCAGCACCTCGGACAGATCTTCCCCTGGAAACACCATATATTTT. J is TRBJ1-3 and V is TRBV29-1; TRBD1 might be the D (6 bases). Germline V gene lookup returns CDR1 SQVTM and CDR2 ANQGSEA. Trimming took 8 bases from V and 2 from J, leaving 19 bases between them. The CDR3 has 15 residues. Full variable domain (missing parts from reference TRBV29-1 and TRBJ1-3): SAVISQKPSRDICQRGTSLTIQCQVDSQVTMMFWYRQQPGQSLTLIATANQGSEATYESGFVIDKFPISRPNLTFSTLTVSNMSPEDSSIYLCSTSDRSSPGNTIYFGEGSWLTVV.